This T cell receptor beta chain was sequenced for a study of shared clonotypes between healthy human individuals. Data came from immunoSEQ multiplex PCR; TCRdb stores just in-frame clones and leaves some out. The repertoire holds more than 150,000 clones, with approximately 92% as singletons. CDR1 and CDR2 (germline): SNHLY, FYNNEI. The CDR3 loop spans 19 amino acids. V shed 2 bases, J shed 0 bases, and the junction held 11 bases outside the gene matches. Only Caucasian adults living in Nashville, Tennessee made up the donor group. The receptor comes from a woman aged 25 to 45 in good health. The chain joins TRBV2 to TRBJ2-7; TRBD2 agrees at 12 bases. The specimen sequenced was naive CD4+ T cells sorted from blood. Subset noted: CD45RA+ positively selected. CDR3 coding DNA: TGTGCCAGCAGTGAACCCTCCCTAGCGGGAGGGCCGAGCTCCTACGAGCAGTACTTC. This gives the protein CASSEPSLAGGPSSYEQYF.